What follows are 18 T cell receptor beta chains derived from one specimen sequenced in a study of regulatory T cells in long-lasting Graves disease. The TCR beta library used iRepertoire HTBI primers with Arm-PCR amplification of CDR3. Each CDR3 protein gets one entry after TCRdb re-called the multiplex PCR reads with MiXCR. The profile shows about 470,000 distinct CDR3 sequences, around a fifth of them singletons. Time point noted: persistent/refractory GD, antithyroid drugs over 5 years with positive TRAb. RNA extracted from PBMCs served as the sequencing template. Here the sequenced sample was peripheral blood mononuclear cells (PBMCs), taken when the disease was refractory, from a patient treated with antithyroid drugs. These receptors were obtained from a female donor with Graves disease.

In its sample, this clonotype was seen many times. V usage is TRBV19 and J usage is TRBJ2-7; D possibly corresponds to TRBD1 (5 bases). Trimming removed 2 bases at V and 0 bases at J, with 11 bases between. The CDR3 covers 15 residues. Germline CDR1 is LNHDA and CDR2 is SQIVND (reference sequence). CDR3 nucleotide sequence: TGTGCCAGTAGTATATCACAGGAGTTCTCCTACGAGCAGTACTTC. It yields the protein CASSISQEFSYEQYF. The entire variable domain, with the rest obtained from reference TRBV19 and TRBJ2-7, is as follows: DGGITQSPKYLFRKEGQNVTLSCEQNLNHDAMYWYRQDPGQGLRLIYYSQIVNDFQKGDIAEGYSVSREKKESFPLTVTSAQKNPTAFYLCASSISQEFSYEQYFGPGTRLTVT.

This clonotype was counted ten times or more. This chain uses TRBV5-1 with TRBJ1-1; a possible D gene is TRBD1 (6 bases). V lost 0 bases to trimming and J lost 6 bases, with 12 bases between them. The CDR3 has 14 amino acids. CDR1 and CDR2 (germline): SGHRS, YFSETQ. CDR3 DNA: TGCGCCAGCAGCTTGGCAGGGGAGACGGCTGAAGCTTTCTTT. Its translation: CASSLAGETAEAFF. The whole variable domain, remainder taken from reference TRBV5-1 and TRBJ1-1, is KAGVTQTPRYLIKTRGQQVTLSCSPISGHRSVSWYQQTPGQGLQFLFEYFSETQRNKGNFPGRFSGRQFSNSRSEMNVSTLELGDSALYLCASSLAGETAEAFFGQGTRLTVV.

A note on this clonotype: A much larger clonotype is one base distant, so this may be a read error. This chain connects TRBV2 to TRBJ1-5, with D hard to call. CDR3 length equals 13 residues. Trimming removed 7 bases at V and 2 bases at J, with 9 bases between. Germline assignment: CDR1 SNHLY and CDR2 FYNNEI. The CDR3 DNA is TGTGCCAGCATGGGCCGCGGCAATCAGCCCCAGCATTTT. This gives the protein CASMGRGNQPQHF.

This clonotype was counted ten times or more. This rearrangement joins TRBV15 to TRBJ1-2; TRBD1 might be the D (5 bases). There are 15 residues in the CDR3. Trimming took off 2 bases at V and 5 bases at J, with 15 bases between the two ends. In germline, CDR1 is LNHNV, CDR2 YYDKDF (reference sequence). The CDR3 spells CATSRLIGPGYGYTF. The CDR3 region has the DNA TGTGCCACCAGCAGACTGATTGGGCCAGGGTATGGCTACACCTTC.

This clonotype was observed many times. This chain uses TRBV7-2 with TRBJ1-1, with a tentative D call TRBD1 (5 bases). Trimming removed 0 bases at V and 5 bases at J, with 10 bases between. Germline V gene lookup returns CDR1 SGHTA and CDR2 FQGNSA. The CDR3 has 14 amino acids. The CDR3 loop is CASSLAGPGTEAFF. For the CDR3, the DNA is TGTGCCAGCAGCTTAGCCGGGCCAGGGACTGAAGCTTTCTTT.

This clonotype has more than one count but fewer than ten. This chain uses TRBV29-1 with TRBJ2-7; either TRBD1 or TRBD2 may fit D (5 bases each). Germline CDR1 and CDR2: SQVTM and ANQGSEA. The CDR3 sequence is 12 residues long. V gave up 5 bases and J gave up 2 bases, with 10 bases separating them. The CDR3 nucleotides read TGCAGCGTTCGGGACCCGACCTACGAGCAGTACTTC. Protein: CSVRDPTYEQYF.

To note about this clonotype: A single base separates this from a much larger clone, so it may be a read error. This CDR3 reads CTSSPFLVYGYTF. The CDR3 DNA follows: TGTACCAGCAGTCCCTTCTTAGTCTATGGCTACACCTTC. The rearrangement links TRBV6-1 to TRBJ1-2; D is unclear. The CDR3 sequence is 13 residues long. Germline-derived CDR1 and CDR2 are MNHNS and SASEGT.

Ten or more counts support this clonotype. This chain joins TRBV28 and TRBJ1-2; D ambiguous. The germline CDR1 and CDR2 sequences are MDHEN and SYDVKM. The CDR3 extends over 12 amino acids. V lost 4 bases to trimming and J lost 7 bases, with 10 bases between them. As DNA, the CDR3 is TGTGCCAGCAGTTCTCCCCCGCGTGGCTACACCTTC. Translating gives CASSSPPRGYTF.

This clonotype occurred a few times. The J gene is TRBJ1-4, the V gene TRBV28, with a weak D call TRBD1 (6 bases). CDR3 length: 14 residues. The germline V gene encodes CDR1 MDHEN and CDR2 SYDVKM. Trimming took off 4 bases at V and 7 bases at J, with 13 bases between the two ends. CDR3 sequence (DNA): TGTGCCAGCAGTTCAGGGACAACGGGTGAAAAACTGTTTTTT. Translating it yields CASSSGTTGEKLFF.

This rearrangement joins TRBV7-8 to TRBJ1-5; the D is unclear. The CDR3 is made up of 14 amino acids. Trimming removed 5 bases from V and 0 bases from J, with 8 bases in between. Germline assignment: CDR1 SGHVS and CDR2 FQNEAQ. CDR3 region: CASSPVDSNQPQHF. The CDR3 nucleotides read TGTGCCAGCAGCCCGGTCGATAGCAATCAGCCCCAGCATTTT.

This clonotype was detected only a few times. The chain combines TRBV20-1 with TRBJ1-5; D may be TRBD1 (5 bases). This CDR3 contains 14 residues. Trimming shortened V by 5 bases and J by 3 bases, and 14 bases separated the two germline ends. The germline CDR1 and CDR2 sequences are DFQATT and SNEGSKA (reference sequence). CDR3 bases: TGCAGTGCTCCACTTGGGGGTCCCAATCAGCCCCAGCATTTT. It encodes CSAPLGGPNQPQHF.

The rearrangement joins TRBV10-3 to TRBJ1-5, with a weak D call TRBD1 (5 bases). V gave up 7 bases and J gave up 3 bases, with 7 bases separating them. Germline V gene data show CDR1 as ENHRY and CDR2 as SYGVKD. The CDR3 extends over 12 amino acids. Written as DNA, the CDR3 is TGTGCCATCAAGGGGCCCAATCAGCCCCAGCATTTT. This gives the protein CAIKGPNQPQHF.

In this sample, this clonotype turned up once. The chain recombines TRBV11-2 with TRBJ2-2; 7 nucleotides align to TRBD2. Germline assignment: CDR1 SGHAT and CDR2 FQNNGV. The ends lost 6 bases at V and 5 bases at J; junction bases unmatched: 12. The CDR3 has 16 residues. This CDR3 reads CASSRTWGGMTGELFF. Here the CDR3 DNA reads TGTGCCAGCAGTCGCACCTGGGGGGGGATGACCGGGGAGCTGTTTTTT.

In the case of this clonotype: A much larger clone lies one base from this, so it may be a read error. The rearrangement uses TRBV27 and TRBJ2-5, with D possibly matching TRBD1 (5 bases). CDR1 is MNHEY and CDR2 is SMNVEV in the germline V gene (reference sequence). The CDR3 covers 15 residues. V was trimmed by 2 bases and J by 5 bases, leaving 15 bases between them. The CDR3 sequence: CASSLGVLHRETQYF. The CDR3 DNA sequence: TGTGCCAGCAGTTTAGGCGTGCTACACAGGGAGACCCAGTACTTC.

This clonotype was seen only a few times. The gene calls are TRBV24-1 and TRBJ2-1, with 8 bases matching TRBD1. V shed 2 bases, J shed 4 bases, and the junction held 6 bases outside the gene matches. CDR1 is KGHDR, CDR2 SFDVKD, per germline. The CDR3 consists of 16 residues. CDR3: CATSDSFRGRYNEQFF. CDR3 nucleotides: TGTGCCACCAGTGATTCCTTCAGGGGGCGATACAATGAGCAGTTCTTC.

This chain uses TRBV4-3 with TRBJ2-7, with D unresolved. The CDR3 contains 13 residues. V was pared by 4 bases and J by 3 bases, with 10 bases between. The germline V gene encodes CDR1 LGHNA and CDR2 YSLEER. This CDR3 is CASSPQFGYEQYF. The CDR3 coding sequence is TGCGCCAGCAGCCCGCAGTTCGGCTACGAGCAGTACTTC.

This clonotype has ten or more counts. This CDR3 reads CASSLTVLSPEAFF. DNA of the CDR3: TGTGCCAGCAGCTTAACTGTTCTCAGCCCCGAAGCTTTCTTT. The chain has TRBV7-2 and TRBJ1-1; D unresolved. The CDR3 runs 14 residues. The V end lost 2 bases, the J end lost 8 bases, and 15 bases lay between the germline ends. The germline V gene has CDR1 SGHTA and CDR2 FQGNSA.

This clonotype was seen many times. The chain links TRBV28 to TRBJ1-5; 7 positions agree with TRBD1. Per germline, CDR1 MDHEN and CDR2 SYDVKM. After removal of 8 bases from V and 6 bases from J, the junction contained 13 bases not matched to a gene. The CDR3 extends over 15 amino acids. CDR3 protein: CASYSGGRGVQPQHF. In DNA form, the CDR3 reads TGTGCCAGCTACTCGGGGGGCAGGGGGGTTCAGCCCCAGCATTTT.